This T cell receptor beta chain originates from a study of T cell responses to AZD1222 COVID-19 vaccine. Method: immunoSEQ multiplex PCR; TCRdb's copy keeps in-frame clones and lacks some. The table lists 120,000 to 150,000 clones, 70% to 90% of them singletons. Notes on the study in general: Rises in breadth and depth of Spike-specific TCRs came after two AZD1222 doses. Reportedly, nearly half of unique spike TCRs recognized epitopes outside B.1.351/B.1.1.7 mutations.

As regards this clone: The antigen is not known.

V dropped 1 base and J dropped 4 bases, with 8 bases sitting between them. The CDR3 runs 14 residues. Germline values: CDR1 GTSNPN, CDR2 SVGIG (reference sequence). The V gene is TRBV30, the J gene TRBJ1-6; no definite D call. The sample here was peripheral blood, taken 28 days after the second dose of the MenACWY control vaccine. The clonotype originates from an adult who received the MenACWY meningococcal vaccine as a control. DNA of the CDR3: TGTGCCTGGAGTGAAGGGATTTATAATTCACCCCTCCACTTT. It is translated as CAWSEGIYNSPLHF.